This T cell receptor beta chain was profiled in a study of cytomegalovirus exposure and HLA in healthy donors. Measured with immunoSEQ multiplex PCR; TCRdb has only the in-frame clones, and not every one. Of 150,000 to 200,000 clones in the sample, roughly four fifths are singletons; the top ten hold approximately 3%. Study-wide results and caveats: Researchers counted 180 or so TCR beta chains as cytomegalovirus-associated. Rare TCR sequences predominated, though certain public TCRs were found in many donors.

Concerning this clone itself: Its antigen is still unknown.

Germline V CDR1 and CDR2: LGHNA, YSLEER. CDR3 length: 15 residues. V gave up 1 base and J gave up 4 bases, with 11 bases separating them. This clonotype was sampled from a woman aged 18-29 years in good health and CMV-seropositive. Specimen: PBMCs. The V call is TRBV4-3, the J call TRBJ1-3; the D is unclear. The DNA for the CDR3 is TGCGCCAGCAGCCAAGCACCCGGAGTAGGAAACACCATATATTTT. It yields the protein CASSQAPGVGNTIYF.